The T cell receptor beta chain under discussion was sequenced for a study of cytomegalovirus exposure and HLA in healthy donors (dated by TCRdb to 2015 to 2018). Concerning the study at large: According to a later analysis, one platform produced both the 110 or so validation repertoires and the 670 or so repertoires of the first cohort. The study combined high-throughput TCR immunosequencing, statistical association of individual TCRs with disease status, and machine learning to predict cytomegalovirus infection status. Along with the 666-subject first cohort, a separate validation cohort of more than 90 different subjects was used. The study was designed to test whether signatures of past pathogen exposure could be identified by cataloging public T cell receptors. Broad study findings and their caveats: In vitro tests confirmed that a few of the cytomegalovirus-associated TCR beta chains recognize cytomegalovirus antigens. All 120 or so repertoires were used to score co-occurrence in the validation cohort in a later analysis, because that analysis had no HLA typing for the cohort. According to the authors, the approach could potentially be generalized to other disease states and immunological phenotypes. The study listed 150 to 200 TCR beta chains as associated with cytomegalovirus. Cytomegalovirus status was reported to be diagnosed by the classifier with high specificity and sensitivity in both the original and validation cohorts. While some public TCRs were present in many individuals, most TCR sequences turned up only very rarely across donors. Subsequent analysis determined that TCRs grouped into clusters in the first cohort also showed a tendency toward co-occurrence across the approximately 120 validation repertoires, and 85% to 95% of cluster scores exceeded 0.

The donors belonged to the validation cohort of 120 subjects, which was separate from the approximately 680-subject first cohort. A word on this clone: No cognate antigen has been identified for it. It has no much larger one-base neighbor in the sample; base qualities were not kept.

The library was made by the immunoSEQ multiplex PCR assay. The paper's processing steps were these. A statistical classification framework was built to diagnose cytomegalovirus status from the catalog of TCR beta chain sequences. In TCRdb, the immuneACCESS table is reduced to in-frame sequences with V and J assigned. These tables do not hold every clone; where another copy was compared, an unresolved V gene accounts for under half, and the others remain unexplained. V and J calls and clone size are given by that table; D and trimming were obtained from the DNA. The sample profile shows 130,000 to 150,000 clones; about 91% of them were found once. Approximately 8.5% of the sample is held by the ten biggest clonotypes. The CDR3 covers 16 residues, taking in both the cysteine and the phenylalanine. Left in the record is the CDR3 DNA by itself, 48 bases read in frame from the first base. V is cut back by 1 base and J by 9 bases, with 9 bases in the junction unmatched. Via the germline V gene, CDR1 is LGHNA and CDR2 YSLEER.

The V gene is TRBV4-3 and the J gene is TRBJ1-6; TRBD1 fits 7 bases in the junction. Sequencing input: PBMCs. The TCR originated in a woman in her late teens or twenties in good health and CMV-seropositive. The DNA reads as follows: TGCGCCAGCAGCCAAGTTCCGGGACAGCCTATTTCACCCCTCCACTTT. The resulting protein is CASSQVPGQPISPLHF.